This TCR beta chain came from a study of patients and donors after allogeneic stem cell transplantation. TCRdb analysed the RT-PCR reads with MiXCR anew, one entry per CDR3 protein. The data hold approximately 160,000 distinct CDR3 sequences, with approximately 24% observed a single time. The clonotype comes from a human donor who was either an allogeneic HSCT recipient or a stem cell or donor lymphocyte infusion donor (not recorded which). It is not recorded whose cells these are; they may come from a transplant donor. The sample consisted of blood, either unsorted or a sorted T cell fraction (not recorded which).

The CDR3 DNA reads TGTGCCAGCAGCCCGAAACCCAAAGATACGCAGTATTTT. Translation gives CASSPKPKDTQYF. The rearrangement links TRBV9 to TRBJ2-3, with no clear D. Germline assignment: CDR1 SGDLS and CDR2 YYNGEE. The CDR3 is 13 residues long. V was pared by 4 bases and J by 5 bases, with 11 bases between.